This is a list of T cell receptor beta chains from one sample in a study of OX40 agonist ivuxolimab in advanced cancers. The assay was immunoSEQ multiplex PCR, and TCRdb's table has in-frame clones only and misses some. The sample records approximately 22,000 clones, over 65% being singletons. This specimen was CD4+ or CD8+ T cells sorted from blood, taken in a trial of the OX40 agonist ivuxolimab. The receptors were sampled from an adult with an advanced solid tumor such as melanoma, head and neck, liver or kidney cancer. Each CDR3 is given with its conserved first and last residue. A D gene is named only where the DNA matches it firmly. Size tells how often a clone was seen (once, few, many) or the class of an expanded clone, and some rows leave it out.

TRBV5-1	NA	TRBJ2-5	NA	TGCGCCAGCAGCTCCGGGCAGGGGGAGACCCAGTACTTC	CASSSGQGETQYF
TRBV4-1	NA	TRBJ1-2	TRBD1	TGCGCCAGCAGCCATAGGACAGGGCACTATGGCTACACCTTC	CASSHRTGHYGYTF
TRBV6-5	NA	TRBJ2-5	NA	TGTGCCAGCAGTTACTTTGGGAAAGAAGAGACCCAGTACTTC	CASSYFGKEETQYF
TRBV29-1	NA	TRBJ2-2	NA	TGCAGCGTTGACTGGGGCGCCGGGGAGCTGTTTTTT	CSVDWGAGELFF
TRBV15	once	TRBJ1-6	NA	TGTGCCACCAGCCGCCGCTCCGGGGGTGTCGATTCACCCCTCCACTTT	CATSRRSGGVDSPLHF
TRBV5-1	NA	TRBJ2-5	TRBD1	TGCGCCAGCAGCACGCCGGACAGGGAAGAGACCCAGTACTTC	CASSTPDREETQYF
TRBV6-1	NA	TRBJ1-2	NA	TGTGCCAGCAGTGTCCTACTTGACTACACCTTC	CASSVLLDYTF
TRBV30	NA	TRBJ2-6	TRBD1	TGTGCCTGGAACCATATTATAGGGGGCGACTCTTTCTCTGGGGCCAACGTCCTGACTTTC	CAWNHIIGGDSFSGANVLTF
TRBV2	NA	TRBJ2-7	NA	TGTGCCAGCAGAAATCCCTCGTCCTGGGCATACGAGCAGTACTTC	CASRNPSSWAYEQYF
TRBV11-2	NA	TRBJ2-7	NA	TGTGCCAGCAGCTTAGAATGGGTCGGCTACGAGCAGTACTTC	CASSLEWVGYEQYF
TRBV6-6	NA	TRBJ1-2	NA	TGTGCCTCTCTTGTCCTGACTTATGGCTACACCTTC	CASLVLTYGYTF
TRBV5-6	NA	TRBJ2-7	NA	TGTGCCAGCAGCTCTGATAACGAGCAGTACTTC	CASSSDNEQYF
TRBV30	NA	TRBJ2-5	NA	TGTGCCGGATATTCATTGGGGACCCAGTACTTC	CAGYSLGTQYF
TRBV5-4	NA	TRBJ2-7	NA	TGTGCCAGCAGCTTGAGGGCAGGGCCCTACGAGCAGTACTTC	CASSLRAGPYEQYF
TRBV4-1	NA	TRBJ1-2	NA	TGCGCCAGCAGCCAAGGGGAGGCTTCGCGCGGCTACACCTTC	CASSQGEASRGYTF
TRBV5-1	NA	TRBJ1-1	TRBD1	TGCGCCAGCAGCTCCCGGGACAGGGGGGATGAAGCTTTCTTT	CASSSRDRGDEAFF
TRBV19	NA	TRBJ2-7	TRBD1	TGTGCCAGTAGTATAGTGGGGACAGGCGAGCAGTACTTC	CASSIVGTGEQYF
TRBV15	NA	TRBJ2-3	NA	TGTGCCACCAGCAGATACGGCGGGGATCTTAGCACAGATACGCAGTATTTT	CATSRYGGDLSTDTQYF
TRBV18	NA	TRBJ2-7	NA	TGTGCCAGCTCACCACCGCGGCAGGGCTCCTACGAGCAGTACTTC	CASSPPRQGSYEQYF
TRBV9	few	TRBJ2-1	NA	TGTGCCAGCAGCGTAGATGGGACAAACTCCTACAATGAGCAGTTCTTC	CASSVDGTNSYNEQFF
TRBV19	NA	TRBJ2-2	NA	TGTGCCAGTAGTTCCGGGACTAACACCGGGGAGCTGTTTTTT	CASSSGTNTGELFF
TRBV19	NA	TRBJ2-2	NA	TGTGCCAGTAGTATATTTCTGATGAACACCGGGGAGCTGTTTTTT	CASSIFLMNTGELFF
TRBV4-1	NA	TRBJ1-2	NA	TGCGCCAGCAGCCAAGATGAGGCCGGGGGGAACTATGGCTACACCTTC	CASSQDEAGGNYGYTF
TRBV9	NA	TRBJ1-6	NA	TGTGCCAGCAGCGAACACTCCAAGAGCTCCTATAATTCACCCCTCCACTTT	CASSEHSKSSYNSPLHF
TRBV12-5	NA	TRBJ2-2	NA	TGTGCTAGTGGTTTGGTAGACCGGGACGGCACCGGGGAGCTGTTTTTT	CASGLVDRDGTGELFF
TRBV14	few	TRBJ2-3	NA	TGTGCCAGCAGCCAAGATCGTCCGACAGCCCTACCGCTTGATACGCAGTATTTT	CASSQDRPTALPLDTQYF
TRBV7-6	NA	TRBJ2-7	TRBD1	TGTGCCAGCAGCTTAGAAACAGGGGGAAGGGCCTACGAGCAGTACTTC	CASSLETGGRAYEQYF
TRBV10-2	NA	TRBJ1-1	NA	TGCGCCAGCAGTCAGGGTTCTGAAGCTTTCTTT	CASSQGSEAFF
TRBV4-1	NA	TRBJ2-1	NA	TGCGCCAGCAGCCAAGTTCCGCTCGGCTCCTACAATGAGCAGTTCTTC	CASSQVPLGSYNEQFF
TRBV10-2	NA	TRBJ1-2	NA	TGCGCCAGCAGTGACAGCTATGGCTACACCTTC	CASSDSYGYTF
TRBV7-6	NA	TRBJ2-1	TRBD1	TGTGCCAGCAGCCCTATACAGGGGGACAATGAGCAGTTCTTC	CASSPIQGDNEQFF